Sequencing of this T cell receptor (beta chain) was carried out in a study of blood T cell repertoires in COVID-19. The table came from immunoSEQ multiplex PCR; TCRdb's copy has only in-frame clones and leaves some out. The table lists tens of thousands of clones, around 92% of them singletons. Sequencing was carried out using peripheral blood. This TCR came from a man aged 50 to 59 with active COVID-19.

The CDR3 DNA is TGTGCCAGCATCCTGGGACTAGATGGCTACGAGCAGTACTTC. This gives the protein CASILGLDGYEQYF. The V gene is TRBV7-8, the J gene TRBJ2-7, with 8 bases aligning to TRBD2. The V gene's germline CDR1 is SGHVS and CDR2 FQNEAQ. The J segment lost 3 bases and the V segment lost 7 bases, leaving 8 bases of the junction unmatched. The CDR3 covers 14 residues.